This record looks at one T cell receptor (beta chain) sequence and its context. Its target is not known. The sample originates from a study of T cells in localized non-small cell lung cancer. Notes on the study in general: Out of the top 100 tumor clones, a median approximately 61 were seen in adjacent lung. Peak T cell clonality was found in uninvolved adjacent lung, exceeding tumor.

Method: immunoSEQ multiplex PCR; TCRdb's copy keeps in-frame clones and lacks some. The data show around 30,000 clones, with approximately 90% seen just once and 13% held by the top ten. The sample was peripheral blood, taken before any cancer treatment. This TCR was recovered from a female donor aged 60 or older with stage III squamous cell lung carcinoma.

The CDR3 loop reads CASSLDRATYEQYF. The DNA for the CDR3 is TGTGCCAGCAGTCTGGACAGGGCTACCTACGAGCAGTACTTC. The J gene is TRBJ2-7, the V gene TRBV28; 8 bases match TRBD1. Germline CDR1 reads MDHEN; CDR2 reads SYDVKM. Trimming removed 5 bases from V and 2 bases from J; junction bases left unmatched: 5. The CDR3 spans 14 residues.